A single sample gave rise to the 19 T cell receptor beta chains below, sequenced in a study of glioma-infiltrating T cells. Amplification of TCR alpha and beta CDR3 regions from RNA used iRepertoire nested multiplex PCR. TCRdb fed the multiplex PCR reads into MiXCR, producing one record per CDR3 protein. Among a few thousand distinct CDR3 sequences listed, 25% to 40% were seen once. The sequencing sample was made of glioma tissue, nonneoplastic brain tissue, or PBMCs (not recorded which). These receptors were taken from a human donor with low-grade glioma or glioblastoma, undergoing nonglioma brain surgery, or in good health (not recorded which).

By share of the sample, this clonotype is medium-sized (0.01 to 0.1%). The CDR3 sequence: CASWTGLTGELFF. The CDR3 nucleotides are TGTGCCAGCTGGACAGGGCTCACCGGGGAGCTGTTTTTT. The chain recombines TRBV25-1 with TRBJ2-2; 8 bases agree with TRBD1. This CDR3 spans 13 amino acids. CDR1 and CDR2 from the germline V gene are MGHDK and SYGVNS. Losses at the gene ends were 8 bases for V and 4 bases for J; bases not matched to a gene: 3.

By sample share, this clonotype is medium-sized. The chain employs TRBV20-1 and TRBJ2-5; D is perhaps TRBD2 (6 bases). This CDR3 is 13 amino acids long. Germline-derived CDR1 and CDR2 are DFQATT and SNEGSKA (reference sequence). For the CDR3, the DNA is TGCAGCCCCCGGGAGCGGCCCAGCGAGACCCAGTACTTC. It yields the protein CSPRERPSETQYF.

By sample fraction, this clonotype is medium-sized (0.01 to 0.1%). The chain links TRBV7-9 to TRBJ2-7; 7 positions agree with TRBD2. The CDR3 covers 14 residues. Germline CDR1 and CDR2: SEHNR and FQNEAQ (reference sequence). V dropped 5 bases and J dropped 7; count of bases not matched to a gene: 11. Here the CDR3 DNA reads TGTGCCAGCAGCGCGTTGGTCGCCGGGGGGGAGCAGTACGTC. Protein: CASSALVAGGEQYV.

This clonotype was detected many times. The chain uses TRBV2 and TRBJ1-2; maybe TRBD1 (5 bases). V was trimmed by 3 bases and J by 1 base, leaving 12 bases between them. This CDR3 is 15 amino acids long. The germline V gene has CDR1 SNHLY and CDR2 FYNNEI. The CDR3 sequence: CASSDVGTVNYGYTF. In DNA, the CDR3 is TGTGCCAGCAGTGACGTTGGGACGGTTAACTATGGCTACACCTTC.

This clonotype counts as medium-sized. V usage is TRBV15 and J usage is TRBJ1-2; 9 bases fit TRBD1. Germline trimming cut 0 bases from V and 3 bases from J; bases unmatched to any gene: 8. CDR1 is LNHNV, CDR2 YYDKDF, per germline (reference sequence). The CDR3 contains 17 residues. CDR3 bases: TGTGCCACCAGCAGAGATCGGAGGACAGGGGATGACTATGGCTACACCTTC. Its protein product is CATSRDRRTGDDYGYTF. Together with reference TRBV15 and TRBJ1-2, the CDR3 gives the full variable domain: DAMVIQNPRYQVTQFGKPVTLSCSQTLNHNVMYWYQQKSSQAPKLLFHYYDKDFNNEADTPDNFQSRRPNTSFCFLDIRSPGLGDTAMYLCATSRDRRTGDDYGYTFGSGTRLTVV.

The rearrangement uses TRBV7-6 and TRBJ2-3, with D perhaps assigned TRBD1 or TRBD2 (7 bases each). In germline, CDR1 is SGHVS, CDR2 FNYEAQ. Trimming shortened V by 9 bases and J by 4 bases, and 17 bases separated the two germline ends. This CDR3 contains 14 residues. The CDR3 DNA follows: TGTGCCAGAACCCGCAGGGGGGGCGCAGATACGCAGTATTTT. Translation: CARTRRGGADTQYF.

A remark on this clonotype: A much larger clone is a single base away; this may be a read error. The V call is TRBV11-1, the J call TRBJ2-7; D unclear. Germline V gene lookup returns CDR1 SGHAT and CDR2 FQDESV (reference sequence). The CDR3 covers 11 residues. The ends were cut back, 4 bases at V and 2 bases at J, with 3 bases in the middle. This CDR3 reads CASSSPYEQYF. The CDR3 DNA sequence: TGTGCCAGCAGCTCCCCCTACGAGCAGTACTTC.

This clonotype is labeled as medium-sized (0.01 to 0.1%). CDR3 bases: TGTGCCAGCAGTCCTTCGCTTTCCATCCAAGAGACCCAGTACTTC. Its translation is CASSPSLSIQETQYF. The rearrangement links TRBV28 to TRBJ2-5, with D uncertain. V was clipped by 5 bases and J by 1 base, with 14 bases between them. From germline, CDR1 is MDHEN and CDR2 SYDVKM. CDR3 length: 15 amino acids. The variable domain in full, completed from reference TRBV28 and TRBJ2-5, reads DVKVTQSSRYLVKRTGEKVFLECVQDMDHENMFWYRQDPGLGLRLIYFSYDVKMKEKGDIPEGYSVSREKKERFSLILESASTNQTSMYLCASSPSLSIQETQYFGPGTRLLVL.

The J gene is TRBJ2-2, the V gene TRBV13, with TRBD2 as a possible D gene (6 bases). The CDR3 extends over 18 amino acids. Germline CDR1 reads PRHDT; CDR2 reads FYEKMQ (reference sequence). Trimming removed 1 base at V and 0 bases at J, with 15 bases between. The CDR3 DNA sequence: TGTGCCAGCAGCTTAGCAGTCATCGGGGAGGCGAACACCGGGGAGCTGTTTTTT. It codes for CASSLAVIGEANTGELFF.

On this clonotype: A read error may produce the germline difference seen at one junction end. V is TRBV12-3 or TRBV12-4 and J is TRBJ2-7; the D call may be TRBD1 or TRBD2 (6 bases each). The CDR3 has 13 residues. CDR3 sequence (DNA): TGTCCCAGCACCCGGGGGCTCTCCTACGAGCAGTACTTC. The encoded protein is CPSTRGLSYEQYF.

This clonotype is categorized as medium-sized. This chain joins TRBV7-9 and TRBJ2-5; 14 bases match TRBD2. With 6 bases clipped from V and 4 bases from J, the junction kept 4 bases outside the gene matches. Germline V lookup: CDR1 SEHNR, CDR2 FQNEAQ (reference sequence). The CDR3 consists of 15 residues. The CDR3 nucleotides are TGTGCCAGCAGTTCCGGGACTAGCGGGGGAGAGACCCAGTACTTC. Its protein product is CASSSGTSGGETQYF.

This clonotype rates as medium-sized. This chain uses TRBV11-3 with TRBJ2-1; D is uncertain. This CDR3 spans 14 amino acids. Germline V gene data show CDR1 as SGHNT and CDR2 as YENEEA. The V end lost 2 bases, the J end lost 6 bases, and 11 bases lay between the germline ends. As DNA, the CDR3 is TGTGCCAGCAGCTTAAACTATTCCCCCAATGAGCAGTTCTTC. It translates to CASSLNYSPNEQFF. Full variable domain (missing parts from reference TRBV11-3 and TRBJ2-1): EAGVVQSPRYKIIEKKQPVAFWCNPISGHNTLYWYLQNLGQGPELLIRYENEEAVDDSQLPKDRFSAERLKGVDSTLKIQPAELGDSAVYLCASSLNYSPNEQFFGPGTRLTVL.

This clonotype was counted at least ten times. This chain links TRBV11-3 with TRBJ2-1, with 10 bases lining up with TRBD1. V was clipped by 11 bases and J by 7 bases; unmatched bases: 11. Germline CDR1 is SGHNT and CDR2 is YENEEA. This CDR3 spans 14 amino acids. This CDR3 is CACETTGGWNEQFF. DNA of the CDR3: TGTGCCTGCGAAACGACAGGGGGCTGGAATGAGCAGTTCTTC.

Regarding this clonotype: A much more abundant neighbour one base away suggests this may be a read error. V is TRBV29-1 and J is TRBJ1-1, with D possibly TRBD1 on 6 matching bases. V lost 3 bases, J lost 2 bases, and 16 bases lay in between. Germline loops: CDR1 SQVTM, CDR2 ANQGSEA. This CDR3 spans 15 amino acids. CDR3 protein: CSVDGEGEINTEAFF. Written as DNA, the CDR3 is TGCAGCGTTGACGGGGAGGGGGAGATAAACACTGAAGCTTTCTTT.

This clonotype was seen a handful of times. CDR3 in amino acids: CAISVGPEETQYF. As DNA, the CDR3 is TGTGCCATCAGTGTAGGGCCTGAAGAGACCCAGTACTTC. The rearrangement links TRBV10-3 to TRBJ2-5; unclear D gene. V lost 4 bases and J lost 3, with 9 bases in between. The CDR3 loop spans 13 amino acids. CDR1 is ENHRY, CDR2 SYGVKD, per germline.

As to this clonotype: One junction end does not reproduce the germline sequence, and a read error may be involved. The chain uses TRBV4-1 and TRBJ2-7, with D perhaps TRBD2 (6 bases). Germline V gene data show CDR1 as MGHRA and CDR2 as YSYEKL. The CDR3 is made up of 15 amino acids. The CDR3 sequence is CASSQEGGPTYEQYF. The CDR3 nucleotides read TGTGCCAGCAGCCAAGAAGGAGGGCCTACATACGAGCAGTACTTC.

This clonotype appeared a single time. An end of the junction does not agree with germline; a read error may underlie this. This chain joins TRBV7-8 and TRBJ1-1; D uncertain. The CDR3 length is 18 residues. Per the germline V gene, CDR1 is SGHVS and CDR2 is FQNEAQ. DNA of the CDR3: TGCGCCAGCAGCAGCCGAGCGGACGGGAGGCCAATGAACACTGAAGCTTTCTTT. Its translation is CASSSRADGRPMNTEAFF.

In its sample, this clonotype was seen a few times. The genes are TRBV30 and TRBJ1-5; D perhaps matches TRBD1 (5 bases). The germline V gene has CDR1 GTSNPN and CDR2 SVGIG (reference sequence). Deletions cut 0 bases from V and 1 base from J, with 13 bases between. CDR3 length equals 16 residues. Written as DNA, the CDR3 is TGTGCCTGGAGTGTACTGGGGGGGGAGAGCAATCAGCCCCAGCATTTT. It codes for CAWSVLGGESNQPQHF.

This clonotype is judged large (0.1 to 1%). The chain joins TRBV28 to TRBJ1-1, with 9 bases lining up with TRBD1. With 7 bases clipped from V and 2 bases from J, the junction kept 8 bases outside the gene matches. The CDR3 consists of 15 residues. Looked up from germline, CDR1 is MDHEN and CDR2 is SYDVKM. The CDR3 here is CASKEDRGRNTEAFF. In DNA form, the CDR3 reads TGTGCCAGCAAGGAGGACAGGGGTCGAAACACTGAAGCTTTCTTT.